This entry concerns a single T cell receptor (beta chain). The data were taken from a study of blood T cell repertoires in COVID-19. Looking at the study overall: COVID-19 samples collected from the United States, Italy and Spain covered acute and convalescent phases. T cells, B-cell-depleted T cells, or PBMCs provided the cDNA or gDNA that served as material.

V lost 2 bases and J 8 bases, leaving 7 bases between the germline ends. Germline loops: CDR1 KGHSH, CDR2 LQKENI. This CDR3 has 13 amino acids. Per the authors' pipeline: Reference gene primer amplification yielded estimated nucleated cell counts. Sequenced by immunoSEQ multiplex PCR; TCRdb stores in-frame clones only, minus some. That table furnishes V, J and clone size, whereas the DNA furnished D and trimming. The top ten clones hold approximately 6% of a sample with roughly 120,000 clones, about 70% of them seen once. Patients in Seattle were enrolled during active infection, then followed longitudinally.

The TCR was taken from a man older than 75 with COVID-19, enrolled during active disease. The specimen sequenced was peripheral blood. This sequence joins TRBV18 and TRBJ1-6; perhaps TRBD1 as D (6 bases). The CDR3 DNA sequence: TGTGCCAGCTCACCAGGGGGCTATTCACCCCTCCACTTT. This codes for CASSPGGYSPLHF. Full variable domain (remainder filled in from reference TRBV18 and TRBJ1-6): NAGVMQNPRHLVRRRGQEARLRCSPMKGHSHVYWYRQLPEEGLKFMVYLQKENIIDESGMPKERFSAEFPKEGPSILRIQQVVRGDSAAYFCASSPGGYSPLHFGNGTRLTVT.